A selection of T cell receptor beta chains follows, all from one sample in a study of T cells after yellow fever vaccination. One entry per CDR3 protein results from TCRdb running MiXCR on the 5' RACE reads. This sample has fewer than 450,000 distinct CDR3 sequences, with around 8.1% found just once. Specimen: PBMCs, collected more than 40 days after the first yellow fever vaccination. The receptors were sampled from a man aged 18 to 29 who received the YFV17D yellow fever vaccine. The CDR3 runs from the conserved cysteine through the conserved F or W. D genes are given only for firm matches. Some rows mark clone size as missing; the rest say once, few, many or name a class of expanded clone.

j_call | clone_size | v_call | d_call | cdr3_aa | cdr3_nt
TRBJ2-3 | . | TRBV19 | . | CASLDGGSADTQYF | TGTGCCAGCCTAGACGGGGGTAGTGCAGATACGCAGTATTTT
TRBJ2-7 | many | TRBV15 | TRBD1 | CATSGQGLSSYEQYF | TGTGCCACCAGCGGACAGGGACTTAGCTCCTACGAGCAGTACTTC
TRBJ1-1 | . | TRBV4-2 | . | CASSHRDVEAFF | TGTGCCAGCAGCCATCGGGACGTTGAAGCTTTCTTT
TRBJ1-6 | few | TRBV13 | . | CASHSQSSYNSPLHF | TGTGCCAGTCATTCACAGAGCTCCTATAATTCACCCCTCCACTTT
TRBJ2-3 | few | TRBV7-3 | . | CASSLNGVKTDTQYF | TGTGCCAGCAGCTTAAATGGAGTTAAAACAGATACGCAGTATTTT
TRBJ2-5 | . | TRBV5-1 | TRBD1 | CASSSPGTGEETQYF | TGCGCCAGCAGCTCTCCCGGGACAGGGGAAGAGACCCAGTACTTC
TRBJ2-3 | few | TRBV7-3 | . | CASSFMTGQGADTQYF | TGTGCCAGCAGCTTTATGACAGGCCAGGGCGCAGATACGCAGTATTTT
TRBJ2-5 | few | TRBV7-6 | . | CASSLGGSHQETQYF | TGTGCCAGCAGCTTAGGGGGTAGCCACCAAGAGACCCAGTACTTC
TRBJ1-1 | few | TRBV12-3/TRBV12-4 | . | CASGSSSGANTEAFF | TGTGCCAGCGGATCGAGTTCAGGAGCGAACACTGAAGCTTTCTTT
TRBJ2-7 | many | TRBV29-1 | TRBD2 | CSVEDGGEQYF | TGCAGCGTTGAGGACGGGGGGGAGCAGTACTTC
TRBJ2-1 | few | TRBV5-6 | TRBD2 | CASSHHVLAGGSYNEQFF | TGTGCCAGCAGCCACCACGTGCTAGCGGGGGGATCCTACAATGAGCAGTTCTTC
TRBJ2-5 | few | TRBV7-3 | . | CASSFAAGGPETQYF | TGTGCCAGCAGCTTCGCGGCTGGGGGGCCAGAGACCCAGTACTTC
TRBJ2-2 | few | TRBV5-1 | . | CASSLANGELFF | TGCGCCAGCAGCTTAGCGAACGGGGAGCTGTTTTTT
TRBJ2-3 | . | TRBV5-1 | . | CASSLALTSRLSTDTQYF | TGCGCCAGCAGCTTGGCCCTGACTAGTAGGCTTAGCACAGATACGCAGTATTTT
TRBJ2-3 | . | TRBV6-4 | . | CASSERGSGTDTQYF | TGTGCCAGCAGTGAAAGGGGGAGCGGCACAGATACGCAGTATTTT
TRBJ1-6 | . | TRBV7-2 | . | CASSLFPRDSPLHF | TGTGCCAGCAGCTTATTCCCCAGGGACTCACCCCTCCACTTT
TRBJ1-1 | few | TRBV24-1 | . | CATSDTGDTEAFF | TGTGCCACCAGTGATACGGGGGACACTGAAGCTTTCTTT
TRBJ1-2 | few | TRBV4-1 | TRBD1 | CASSHPTGSNYGYTF | TGCGCCAGCAGCCACCCGACAGGGAGTAACTATGGCTACACCTTC
TRBJ2-1 | many | TRBV20-1 | . | CSAKLVNEQFF | TGCAGTGCTAAGTTAGTGAATGAGCAGTTCTTC
TRBJ2-1 | . | TRBV28 | TRBD2 | CASRAGGPYNEQFF | TGTGCCAGCAGAGCGGGGGGGCCTTACAATGAGCAGTTCTTC
TRBJ1-2 | many | TRBV5-1 | TRBD1 | CASSRDRGTYGYTF | TGCGCCAGCAGCCGGGACAGGGGAACTTATGGCTACACCTTC
TRBJ1-1 | . | TRBV5-1 | TRBD1 | CASSRDRDIDEAFF | TGCGCCAGCAGCCGGGACAGGGATATCGATGAAGCTTTCTTT
TRBJ1-1 | . | TRBV20-1 | . | CSARDWVVGETENTEAFF | TGCAGTGCTAGAGACTGGGTTGTAGGGGAAACGGAGAACACTGAAGCTTTCTTT
TRBJ1-6 | few | TRBV19 | . | CASSATPGTNSPLHF | TGTGCCAGTAGTGCGACCCCCGGGACCAATTCACCCCTCCACTTT
TRBJ2-3 | . | TRBV12-3/TRBV12-4 | . | CASSLNPVRGGGTDTQYF | TGTGCCAGCAGTTTAAACCCGGTGCGGGGCGGAGGCACAGATACGCAGTATTTT
TRBJ2-7 | few | TRBV12-3/TRBV12-4 | TRBD1 | CASSFRLKPGQRSREQYF | TGTGCCAGCAGTTTTCGATTAAAACCGGGACAGCGTTCCCGCGAGCAGTACTTC
TRBJ1-3 | . | TRBV2 | . | CASSSDGGSGNTIYF | TGTGCCAGCAGCAGCGACGGAGGCTCTGGAAACACCATATATTTT
TRBJ2-3 | . | TRBV18 | . | CASSPLQGPDTQYF | TGTGCCAGCTCACCACTACAGGGCCCAGATACGCAGTATTTT
TRBJ2-3 | few | TRBV11-2 | . | CASRTDLASGTDTQYF | TGTGCCAGCAGGACCGATTTAGCCTCCGGCACAGATACGCAGTATTTT
TRBJ2-2 | many | TRBV7-9 | . | CASSSTRAGHTGELFF | TGTGCCAGCAGCTCGACTCGGGCGGGGCACACCGGGGAGCTGTTTTTT
TRBJ2-3 | few | TRBV2 | . | CASMETDTQYF | TGTGCCAGCATGGAAACAGATACGCAGTATTTT
TRBJ2-2 | many | TRBV28 | . | CASRLGYSNTGELFF | TGTGCCAGCAGATTAGGTTACTCGAACACCGGGGAGCTGTTTTTT
TRBJ2-1 | . | TRBV7-8 | . | CASSLGARENEQFF | TGTGCCAGCAGCTTAGGGGCCCGGGAAAATGAGCAGTTCTTC
TRBJ2-2 | few | TRBV12-3/TRBV12-4 | TRBD1 | CASSFVGGAGELFF | TGTGCCAGCAGTTTCGTAGGGGGCGCCGGGGAGCTGTTTTTT
TRBJ1-6 | few | TRBV5-1 | . | CASSSRVGLGASPLHF | TGCGCCAGCAGCTCCAGGGTGGGTCTTGGGGCTTCACCCCTCCACTTT
TRBJ2-3 | many | TRBV4-2 | TRBD1 | CASSKDREATDTQYF | TGTGCCAGCAGCAAAGACAGGGAAGCGACAGATACGCAGTATTTT
TRBJ1-5 | . | TRBV6-6 | . | CASSSGNNQPQHF | TGTGCCAGCAGTTCAGGGAACAATCAGCCCCAGCATTTT
TRBJ2-3 | few | TRBV20-1 | . | CSEQGLADTQYF | TGCAGTGAGCAGGGGTTGGCAGATACGCAGTATTTT